These 3 T cell receptor beta chains were sequenced from one sample in a study of CD8 T cells in Susac syndrome. It was with random hexamers that 0.5 to 1 ug RNA was reverse transcribed. In TCRdb, the immunoSEQ multiplex PCR reads were re-called with MiXCR into one record per CDR3 protein. This table has about 440,000 distinct CDR3 sequences, more than 70% appearing once. Material for sequencing was CD8+ T cells from PBMCs. Receptor source: a human donor with multiple sclerosis.

The chain recombines TRBV6-5 with TRBJ2-7; D possibly matches TRBD1 or TRBD2 (5 bases each). V lost 6 bases to trimming and J lost 2 bases, with 17 bases between them. Germline values: CDR1 MNHEY, CDR2 SVGAGI. The length of the CDR3 is 15 residues. The CDR3 reads CASRPQGTDTYEQYF. The CDR3 bases are TGTGCCAGCAGACCTCAAGGGACGGATACCTACGAGCAGTACTTC.

V usage is TRBV28 and J usage is TRBJ2-3, with 8 bases matching TRBD2. This CDR3 spans 15 amino acids. Germline V gene data show CDR1 as MDHEN and CDR2 as SYDVKM. V shed 3 bases, J shed 1 base, and the junction held 3 bases outside the gene matches. The CDR3 coding sequence is TGTGCCAGCAGTTTGGATAGCGGGGGCACAGATACGCAGTATTTT. This encodes CASSLDSGGTDTQYF.

Only one count was recorded for this clonotype. Sequence at one end of the junction differs from germline and may be a read error. The rearrangement uses TRBV9 and TRBJ1-1; D remains unclear. CDR1 and CDR2 (germline): SGDLS, YYNGEE. This CDR3 is built from 15 residues. The CDR3 is CASSPPAPLNSEAFF. The CDR3 region has the DNA TGTGCCAGCAGCCCCCCAGCGCCTCTGAACTCTGAAGCTTTCTTT.